Presented here are 6 T cell receptor beta chains from one specimen sequenced in a study of shared clonotypes between healthy human individuals. The table came from immunoSEQ multiplex PCR; TCRdb's copy has only in-frame clones and leaves some out. The sample has some 1.1 million clones, approximately 80% seen once; the top ten hold approximately 0.95%. Sequencing was performed on memory CD4+ T cells from PBMCs. Subset described: CD45RA-negative fraction. Source of these receptors: a man younger than 35 in good health. Some clones in this sample may be carry-over from other donors' samples.

This chain connects TRBV21-1 to TRBJ2-3; TRBD2 is the table's D call, not checked against the DNA. TRBV21-1 constitutes a pseudogene. CDR3 length: 18 residues. The DNA for the CDR3 is TGTGCCAGCAGCACCACTAGTGCCGGGAGTGTAAGCACAGATACGCAGTATTTT. It encodes CASSTTSAGSVSTDTQYF.

The chain recombines TRBV2 with TRBJ2-2; D ambiguous. This CDR3 has 11 residues. Germline V gives CDR1 SNHLY, CDR2 FYNNEI. V dropped 7 bases and J dropped 4 bases, with 4 bases sitting between them. In DNA, the CDR3 is TGTGCCAGCATCGGCACCGGGGAGCTGTTTTTT. This translates into CASIGTGELFF.

As concerns this clone: This may be a read error, as it is one base from a much larger clone. The J gene is TRBJ1-1, the V gene TRBV7-2, with unresolved D. V lost 2 bases and J 4 bases, leaving 5 bases between the germline ends. The CDR3 extends over 12 amino acids. Germline V lookup: CDR1 SGHTA, CDR2 FQGNSA. The CDR3 protein is CASSLRITEAFF. The CDR3 nucleotides read TGTGCCAGCAGCTTACGGATCACTGAAGCTTTCTTT. Combining the CDR3 with reference TRBV7-2 and TRBJ1-1 gives the whole variable domain GAGVSQSPSNKVTEKGKDVELRCDPISGHTALYWYRQSLGQGLEFLIYFQGNSAPDKSGLPSDRFSAERTGGSVSTLTIQRTQQEDSAVYLCASSLRITEAFFGQGTRLTVV.

This clone came up many times. The chain uses TRBV15 and TRBJ2-3; D unclear. From germline, CDR1 is LNHNV and CDR2 YYDKDF (reference sequence). Trimming stripped 4 bases from V and 2 bases from J, with 13 bases between. The CDR3 loop spans 15 amino acids. The CDR3 reads CATSTTTALTDTQYF. The CDR3 DNA reads TGTGCCACCAGCACCACCACGGCTCTCACAGATACGCAGTATTTT.

The chain is built from TRBV18 and TRBJ2-7, with D tentatively TRBD2 (6 bases). Trimming stripped 3 bases from V and 0 bases from J, with 12 bases between. Per the germline V gene, CDR1 is KGHSH and CDR2 is LQKENI. This CDR3 is 15 amino acids long. The CDR3 region is CASSPEGWGSYEQYF. CDR3 in DNA: TGTGCCAGCTCACCGGAGGGGTGGGGCTCCTACGAGCAGTACTTC.

This chain links TRBV6-6 with TRBJ2-2; TRBD1 aligns across 10 bases. The ends lost 4 bases at V and 5 bases at J; junction bases unmatched: 4. The CDR3 runs 15 residues. Per the germline V gene, CDR1 is MNHNY and CDR2 is SVGAGI (reference sequence). CDR3 region: CASSFPGQGTGELFF. CDR3 in DNA: TGTGCCAGCAGTTTTCCGGGACAGGGGACCGGGGAGCTGTTTTTT.